A selection of T cell receptor beta chains follows, all from one sample in a study of T cell responses to AZD1222 COVID-19 vaccine. Profiling relied on immunoSEQ multiplex PCR, and the TCRdb table lists in-frame clones only, not all of them. The repertoire includes 150,000 to 200,000 clones, almost 95% of them detected once, and about 9% sits in the top ten. The material was peripheral blood, obtained on day 0 of AZD1222 vaccination. The receptors originated from an adult in good health. The CDR3 runs from the conserved cysteine through the conserved F or W. Each record gives: J gene, CDR3 length, V gene, CDR3 protein.

j_call: TRBJ1-6
cdr3_length: 15
v_call: TRBV2
cdr3_aa: CASRGTGGPNSPLHF

j_call: TRBJ1-5
cdr3_length: 15
v_call: TRBV2
cdr3_aa: CASSGWGGNNQPQHF

j_call: TRBJ2-7
cdr3_length: 13
v_call: TRBV11-1
cdr3_aa: CASSLPRGYEQYF

j_call: TRBJ1-4
cdr3_length: 17
v_call: TRBV18
cdr3_aa: CASSLGIVGTTNEKLFF

j_call: TRBJ2-2
cdr3_length: 16
v_call: TRBV4-2
cdr3_aa: CASSQEGNGRGGELFF

j_call: TRBJ1-1
cdr3_length: 13
v_call: TRBV30
cdr3_aa: CAGGLNMNTEAFF

j_call: TRBJ2-6
cdr3_length: 14
v_call: TRBV7-3
cdr3_aa: CASSLSPGANVLTF

j_call: TRBJ2-3
cdr3_length: 13
v_call: TRBV19
cdr3_aa: CASRRGVTDTQYF

j_call: TRBJ2-1
cdr3_length: 12
v_call: TRBV4-1
cdr3_aa: CASSHLGNEQFF

j_call: TRBJ1-2
cdr3_length: 11
v_call: TRBV30
cdr3_aa: CAWSAGGGYTF